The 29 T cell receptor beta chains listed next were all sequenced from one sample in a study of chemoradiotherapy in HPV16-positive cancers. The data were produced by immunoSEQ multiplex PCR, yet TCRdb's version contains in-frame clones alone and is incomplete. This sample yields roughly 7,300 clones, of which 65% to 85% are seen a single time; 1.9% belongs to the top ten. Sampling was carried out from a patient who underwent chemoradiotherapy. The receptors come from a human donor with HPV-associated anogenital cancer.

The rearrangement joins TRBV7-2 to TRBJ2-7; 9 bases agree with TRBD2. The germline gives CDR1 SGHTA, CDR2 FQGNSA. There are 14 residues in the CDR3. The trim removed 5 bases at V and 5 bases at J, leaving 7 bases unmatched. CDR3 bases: TGTGCCAGCAGCCTTAGCGGGAGTGGGGACGAGCAGTACTTC. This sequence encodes CASSLSGSGDEQYF.

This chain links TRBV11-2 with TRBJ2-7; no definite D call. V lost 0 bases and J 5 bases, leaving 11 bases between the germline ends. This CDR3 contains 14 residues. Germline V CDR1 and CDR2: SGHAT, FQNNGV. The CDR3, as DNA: TGTGCCAGCAGCTTAGATCACCCCTTGGACGAGCAGTACTTC. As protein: CASSLDHPLDEQYF.

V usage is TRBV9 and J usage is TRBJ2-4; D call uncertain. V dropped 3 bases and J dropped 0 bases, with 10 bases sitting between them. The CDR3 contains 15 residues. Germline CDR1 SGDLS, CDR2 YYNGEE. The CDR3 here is CASSDYGSAKNIQYF. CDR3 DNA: TGTGCCAGCAGCGACTACGGATCAGCCAAAAACATTCAGTACTTC. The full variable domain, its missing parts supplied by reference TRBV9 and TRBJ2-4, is DSGVTQTPKHLITATGQRVTLRCSPRSGDLSVYWYQQSLDQGLQFLIQYYNGEERAKGNILERFSAQQFPDLHSELNLSSLELGDSALYFCASSDYGSAKNIQYFGAGTRLSVL.

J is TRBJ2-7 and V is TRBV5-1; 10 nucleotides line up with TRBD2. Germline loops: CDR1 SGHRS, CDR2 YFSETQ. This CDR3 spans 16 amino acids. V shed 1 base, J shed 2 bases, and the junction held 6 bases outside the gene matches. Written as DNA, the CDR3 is TGCGCCAGCAGCTTGCTAAGCGGGGGGGCACCCTACGAGCAGTACTTC. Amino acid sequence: CASSLLSGGAPYEQYF.

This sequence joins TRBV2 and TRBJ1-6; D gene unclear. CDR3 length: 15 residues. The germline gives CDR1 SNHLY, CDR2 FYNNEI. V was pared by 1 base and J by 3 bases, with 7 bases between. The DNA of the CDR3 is TGTGCCAGCAGTGAAGGCCACGACTATAATTCACCCCTCCACTTT. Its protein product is CASSEGHDYNSPLHF.

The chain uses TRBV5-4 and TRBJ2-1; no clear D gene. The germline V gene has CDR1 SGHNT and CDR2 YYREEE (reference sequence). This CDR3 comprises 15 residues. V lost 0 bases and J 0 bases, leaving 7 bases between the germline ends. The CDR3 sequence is CASSLDLSSYNEQFF. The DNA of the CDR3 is TGTGCCAGCAGCTTGGACTTGAGCTCCTACAATGAGCAGTTCTTC.

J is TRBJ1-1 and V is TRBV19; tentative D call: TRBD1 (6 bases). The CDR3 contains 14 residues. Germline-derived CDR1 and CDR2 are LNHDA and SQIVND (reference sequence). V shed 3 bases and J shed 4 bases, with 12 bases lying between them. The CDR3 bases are TGTGCCAGTAGTATCGCAGGGGTGAGCACTGAAGCTTTCTTT. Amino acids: CASSIAGVSTEAFF.

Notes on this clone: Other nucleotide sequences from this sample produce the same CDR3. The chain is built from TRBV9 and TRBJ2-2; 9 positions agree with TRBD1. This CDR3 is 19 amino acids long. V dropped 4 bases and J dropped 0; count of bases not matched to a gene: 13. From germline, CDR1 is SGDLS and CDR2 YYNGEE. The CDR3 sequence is CASSTRDRERGANTGELFF. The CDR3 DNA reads TGTGCCAGCAGCACACGGGACAGGGAGAGAGGGGCGAACACCGGGGAGCTGTTTTTT.

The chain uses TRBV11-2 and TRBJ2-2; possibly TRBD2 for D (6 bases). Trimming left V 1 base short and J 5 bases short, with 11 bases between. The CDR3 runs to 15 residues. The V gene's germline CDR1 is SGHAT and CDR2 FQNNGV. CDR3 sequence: CASSLGPRETGELFF. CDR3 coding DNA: TGTGCCAGCAGCTTAGGCCCTCGGGAGACCGGGGAGCTGTTTTTT.

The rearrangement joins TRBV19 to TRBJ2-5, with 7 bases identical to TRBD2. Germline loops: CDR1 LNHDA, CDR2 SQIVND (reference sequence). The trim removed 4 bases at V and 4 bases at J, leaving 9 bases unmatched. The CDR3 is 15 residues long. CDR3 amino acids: CASSNAGVRRETQYF. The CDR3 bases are TGTGCCAGTAGTAACGCGGGAGTAAGGAGAGAGACCCAGTACTTC. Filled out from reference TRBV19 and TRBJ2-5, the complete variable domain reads DGGITQSPKYLFRKEGQNVTLSCEQNLNHDAMYWYRQDPGQGLRLIYYSQIVNDFQKGDIAEGYSVSREKKESFPLTVTSAQKNPTAFYLCASSNAGVRRETQYFGPGTRLLVL.

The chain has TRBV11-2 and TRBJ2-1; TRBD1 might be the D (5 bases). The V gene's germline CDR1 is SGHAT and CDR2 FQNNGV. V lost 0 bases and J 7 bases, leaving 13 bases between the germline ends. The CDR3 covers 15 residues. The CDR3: CASSLEGPSLNEQFF. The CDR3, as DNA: TGTGCCAGCAGCTTAGAGGGGCCATCTTTGAATGAGCAGTTCTTC.

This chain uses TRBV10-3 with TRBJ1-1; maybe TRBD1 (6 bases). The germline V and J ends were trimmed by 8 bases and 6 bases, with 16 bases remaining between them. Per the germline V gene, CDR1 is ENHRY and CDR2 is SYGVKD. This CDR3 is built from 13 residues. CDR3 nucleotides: TGTGCCATCGGCGAGGGGGAATGGGCTGAAGCTTTCTTT. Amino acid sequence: CAIGEGEWAEAFF.

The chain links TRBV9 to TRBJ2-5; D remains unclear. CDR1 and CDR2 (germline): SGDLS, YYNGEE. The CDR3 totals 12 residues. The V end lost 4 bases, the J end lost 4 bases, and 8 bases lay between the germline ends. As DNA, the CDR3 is TGTGCCAGCAGCCCAATAATAGAGACCCAGTACTTC. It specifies CASSPIIETQYF.

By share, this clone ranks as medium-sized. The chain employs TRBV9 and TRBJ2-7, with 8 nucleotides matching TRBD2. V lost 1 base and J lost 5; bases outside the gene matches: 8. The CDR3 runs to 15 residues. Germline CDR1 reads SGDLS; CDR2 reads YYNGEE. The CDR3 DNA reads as TGTGCCAGCAGCGTAAGCAGCGGGAGTCACCACGAGCAGTACTTC. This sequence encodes CASSVSSGSHHEQYF.

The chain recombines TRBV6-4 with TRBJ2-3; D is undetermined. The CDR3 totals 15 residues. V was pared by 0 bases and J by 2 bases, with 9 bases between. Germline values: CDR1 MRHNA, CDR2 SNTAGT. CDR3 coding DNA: TGTGCCAGCAGTGACTCGAGGAGCCCCACAGATACGCAGTATTTT. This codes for CASSDSRSPTDTQYF.

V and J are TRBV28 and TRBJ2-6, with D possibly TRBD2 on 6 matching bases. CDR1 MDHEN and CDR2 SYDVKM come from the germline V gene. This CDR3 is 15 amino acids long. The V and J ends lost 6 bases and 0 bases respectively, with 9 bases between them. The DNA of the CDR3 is TGTGCCAGCAGCTCGGGGGACTCTGGGGCCAACGTCCTGACTTTC. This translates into CASSSGDSGANVLTF.

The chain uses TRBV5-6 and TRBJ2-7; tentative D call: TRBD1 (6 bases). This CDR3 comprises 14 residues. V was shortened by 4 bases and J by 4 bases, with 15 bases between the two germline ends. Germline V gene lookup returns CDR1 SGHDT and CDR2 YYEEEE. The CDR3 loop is CASSARTDPYEQYF. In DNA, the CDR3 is TGTGCCAGCAGCGCCCGGACAGATCCTTACGAGCAGTACTTC.

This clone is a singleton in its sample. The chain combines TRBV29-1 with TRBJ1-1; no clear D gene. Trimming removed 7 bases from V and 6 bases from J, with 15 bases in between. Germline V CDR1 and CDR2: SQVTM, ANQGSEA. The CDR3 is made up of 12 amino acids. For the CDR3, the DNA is TGCAGCGCCCCGGGTTGGAGATCTGAAGCTTTCTTT. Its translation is CSAPGWRSEAFF.

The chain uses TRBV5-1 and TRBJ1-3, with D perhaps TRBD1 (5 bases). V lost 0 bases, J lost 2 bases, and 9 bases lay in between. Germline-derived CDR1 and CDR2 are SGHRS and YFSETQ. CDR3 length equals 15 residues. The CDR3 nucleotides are TGCGCCAGCAGCTTGGGGGACTGGACTGGAAACACCATATATTTT. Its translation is CASSLGDWTGNTIYF.

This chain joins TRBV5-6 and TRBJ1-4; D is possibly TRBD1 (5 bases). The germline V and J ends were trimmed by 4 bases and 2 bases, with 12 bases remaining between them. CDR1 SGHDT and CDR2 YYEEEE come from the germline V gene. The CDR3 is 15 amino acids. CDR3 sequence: CASSPWWGTNEKLFF. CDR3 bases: TGTGCCAGCAGCCCGTGGTGGGGGACTAATGAAAAACTGTTTTTT.

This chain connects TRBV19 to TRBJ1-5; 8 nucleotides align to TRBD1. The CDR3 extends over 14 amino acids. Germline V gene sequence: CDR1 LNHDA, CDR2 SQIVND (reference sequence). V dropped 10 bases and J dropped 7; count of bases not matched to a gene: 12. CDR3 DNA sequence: TGTGCCACTGAGACAGGGGCAACCTCCCAGCCCCAGCATTTT. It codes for CATETGATSQPQHF.

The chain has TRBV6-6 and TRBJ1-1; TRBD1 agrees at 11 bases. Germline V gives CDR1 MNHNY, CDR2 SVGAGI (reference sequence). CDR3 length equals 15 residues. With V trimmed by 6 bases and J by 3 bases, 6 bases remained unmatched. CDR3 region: CASRKGGQGDTEAFF. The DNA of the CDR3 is TGTGCCAGCAGGAAGGGGGGACAGGGGGACACTGAAGCTTTCTTT.

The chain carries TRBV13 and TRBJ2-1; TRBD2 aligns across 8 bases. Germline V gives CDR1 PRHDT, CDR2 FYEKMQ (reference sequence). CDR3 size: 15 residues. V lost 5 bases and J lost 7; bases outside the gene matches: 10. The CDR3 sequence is CASSLTSGRVNEQFF. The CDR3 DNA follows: TGTGCCAGCAGCCTAACTAGCGGCCGAGTGAATGAGCAGTTCTTC.

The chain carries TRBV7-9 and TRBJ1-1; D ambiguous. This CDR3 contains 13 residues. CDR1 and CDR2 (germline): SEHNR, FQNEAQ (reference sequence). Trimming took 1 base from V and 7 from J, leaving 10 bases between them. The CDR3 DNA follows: TGTGCCAGCAGCTTAGTCAGCTCAGGTGAAGCTTTCTTT. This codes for CASSLVSSGEAFF.

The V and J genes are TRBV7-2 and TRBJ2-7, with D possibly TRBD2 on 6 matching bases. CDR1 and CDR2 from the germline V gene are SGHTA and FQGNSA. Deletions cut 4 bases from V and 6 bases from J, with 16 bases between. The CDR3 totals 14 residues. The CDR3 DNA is TGTGCCAGCAGCTCCCAATTGGCTAGCGTCGAGCAGTACTTC. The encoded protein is CASSSQLASVEQYF.

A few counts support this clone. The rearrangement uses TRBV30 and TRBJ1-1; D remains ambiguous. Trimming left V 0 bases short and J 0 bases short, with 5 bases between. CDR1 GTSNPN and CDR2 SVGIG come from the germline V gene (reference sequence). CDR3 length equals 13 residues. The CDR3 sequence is CAWSVQLNTEAFF. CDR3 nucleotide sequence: TGTGCCTGGAGTGTACAGCTGAACACTGAAGCTTTCTTT. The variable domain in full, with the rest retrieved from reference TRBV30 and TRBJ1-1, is SQTIHQWPATLVQPVGSPLSLECTVEGTSNPNLYWYRQAAGRGLQLLFYSVGIGQISSEVPQNLSASRPQDRQFILSSKKLLLSDSGFYLCAWSVQLNTEAFFGQGTRLTVV.

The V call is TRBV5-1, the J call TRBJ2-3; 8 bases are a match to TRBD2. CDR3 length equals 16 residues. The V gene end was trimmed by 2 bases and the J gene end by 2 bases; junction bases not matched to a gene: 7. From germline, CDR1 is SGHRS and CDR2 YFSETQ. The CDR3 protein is CASSFNGGGPTDTQYF. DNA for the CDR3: TGCGCCAGCAGCTTTAACGGCGGGGGGCCCACAGATACGCAGTATTTT.

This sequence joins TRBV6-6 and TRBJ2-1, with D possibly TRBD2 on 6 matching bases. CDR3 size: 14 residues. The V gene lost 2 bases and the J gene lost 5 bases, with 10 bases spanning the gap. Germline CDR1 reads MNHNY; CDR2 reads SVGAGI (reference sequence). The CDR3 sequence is CASSYPPGDNEQFF. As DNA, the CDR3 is TGTGCCAGCAGTTACCCTCCGGGGGACAATGAGCAGTTCTTC.

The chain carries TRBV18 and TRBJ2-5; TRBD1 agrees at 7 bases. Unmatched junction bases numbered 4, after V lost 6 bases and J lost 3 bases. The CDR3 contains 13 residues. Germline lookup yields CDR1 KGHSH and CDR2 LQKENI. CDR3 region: CASSRDREETQYF. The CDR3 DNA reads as TGTGCCAGCTCCCGGGACAGAGAAGAGACCCAGTACTTC.